The present T cell receptor (beta chain) was sequenced within a study of shared clonotypes between healthy human individuals. Findings of the study overall: Generally, naive subsets (rather than memory subsets) showed larger estimated richness.

Trimming cost V 5 bases and J 8 bases, with 16 bases left between them. CDR3 length: 14 residues. Germline assignment: CDR1 MNHEY and CDR2 SVGAGI. Positive CCR7 selection of CD45RO-negative cells yielded the naive CD8 cells, and terminally differentiated effector memory CD45RA+ cells were excluded. This clone was counted once. Its antigen is undetermined. Sequenced by immunoSEQ multiplex PCR; TCRdb stores in-frame clones only, minus some. The repertoire holds millions of clones, with 85% to 95% as singletons. The specimen sequenced was naive CD8+ T cells from PBMCs. This clonotype was sampled from a man aged 18 to 29 in good health. Some clones in this sample may be carry-over from other donors' samples. The V gene is TRBV6-5, the J gene TRBJ1-5; D is uncertain. CDR3 protein: CASSPTAEGEPQHF. The CDR3 DNA reads as TGTGCCAGCAGTCCAACAGCGGAGGGAGAGCCCCAGCATTTT.